The 17 T cell receptor beta chains given below trace back to one sample, sequenced in a study of blood T cell repertoires in COVID-19. Profiling relied on immunoSEQ multiplex PCR, and the TCRdb table lists in-frame clones only, not all of them. The table shows about 160,000 clones, with more than 75% occurring only once. Sequencing was carried out using peripheral blood. The source of these receptors is a woman in her forties or fifties with COVID-19, enrolled during active disease.

The sample holds one count of this clone. The gene calls are TRBV19 and TRBJ1-1, with TRBD1 identical over 9 bases. J lost 0 bases, V lost 5 bases, and 4 bases had no gene match. Germline V lookup: CDR1 LNHDA, CDR2 SQIVND (reference sequence). The CDR3 is 15 amino acids. CDR3 bases: TGTGCCAGTAGTGCGGGACAGGGACTGAACACTGAAGCTTTCTTT. Translation: CASSAGQGLNTEAFF.

The chain recombines TRBV27 with TRBJ2-5; D not resolved. Trimming removed 6 bases at V and 2 bases at J, with 13 bases between. The CDR3 has 14 amino acids. Germline V lookup: CDR1 MNHEY, CDR2 SMNVEV (reference sequence). CDR3: CASRRNLLQETQYF. The CDR3 nucleotides are TGTGCCAGCAGGCGTAACCTCCTTCAAGAGACCCAGTACTTC.

The chain uses TRBV7-3 and TRBJ2-3, with TRBD2 matching 10 bases. Germline loops: CDR1 SGHTA, CDR2 FQGTGA. V dropped 5 bases and J dropped 0; count of bases not matched to a gene: 5. The CDR3 runs 16 residues. CDR3 loop: CASSVNSGGSTDTQYF. DNA for the CDR3: TGTGCCAGCAGCGTAAATAGCGGGGGGAGCACAGATACGCAGTATTTT. Using reference TRBV7-3 and TRBJ2-3 for the parts outside the CDR3, the full variable domain is GAGVSQTPSNKVTEKGKYVELRCDPISGHTALYWYRQSLGQGPEFLIYFQGTGAADDSGLPNDRFFAVRPEGSVSTLKIQRTERGDSAVYLCASSVNSGGSTDTQYFGPGTRLTVL.

This rearrangement joins TRBV7-8 to TRBJ2-2; TRBD1 agrees at 8 bases. This CDR3 spans 15 amino acids. Trimming removed 2 bases from V and 6 bases from J; junction bases left unmatched: 5. Germline CDR1 and CDR2: SGHVS and FQNEAQ. The CDR3 nucleotides are TGTGCCAGCAGCTTACGGCAGGGGGCATCCGGGGAGCTGTTTTTT. Translated: CASSLRQGASGELFF.

The CDR3 DNA is TGTGCCAGCAGCGTCAACAGGGCCGAAGCTTTCTTT. It codes for CASSVNRAEAFF. The chain is built from TRBV2 and TRBJ1-1; maybe TRBD1 (6 bases). From germline, CDR1 is SNHLY and CDR2 FYNNEI. The length of the CDR3 is 12 residues. The V end was cut by 6 bases, the J end by 8 bases, with 13 bases between. Complete variable domain (other parts from reference TRBV2 and TRBJ1-1): EPEVTQTPSHQVTQMGQEVILRCVPISNHLYFYWYRQILGQKVEFLVSFYNNEISEKSEIFDDQFSVERPDGSNFTLKIRSTKLEDSAMYFCASSVNRAEAFFGQGTRLTVV.

The CDR3 nucleotides are TGTGCCTGGATCCATCAGGGGGGCCCCTATGGCTACACCTTC. Its protein product is CAWIHQGGPYGYTF. The chain is built from TRBV30 and TRBJ1-2, with 7 nucleotides matching TRBD1. Germline V gene lookup returns CDR1 GTSNPN and CDR2 SVGIG (reference sequence). The CDR3 loop spans 14 amino acids. With V trimmed by 4 bases and J by 4 bases, 9 bases remained unmatched.

This chain connects TRBV7-9 to TRBJ1-6, with 9 positions matching TRBD1. J was trimmed by 8 bases and V by 2 bases; bases with no gene match: 7. This CDR3 is built from 16 residues. Germline V gene data show CDR1 as SEHNR and CDR2 as FQNEAQ (reference sequence). CDR3 in amino acids: CASSLQTGGYDSPLHF. In nucleotides, the CDR3 is TGTGCCAGCAGCTTACAGACAGGGGGTTATGATTCACCCCTCCACTTT.

This clone was seen just once. This chain joins TRBV12-5 and TRBJ2-2; 8 nucleotides align to TRBD1. The CDR3 contains 13 residues. Per the germline V gene, CDR1 is LGHNT and CDR2 is FRNRAP. With 5 bases clipped from V and 9 bases from J, the junction kept 5 bases outside the gene matches. The CDR3 is CASGPQGVRELFF. As DNA, the CDR3 is TGTGCTAGTGGTCCACAGGGGGTCCGGGAGCTGTTTTTT.

This clone has only a few counts. The CDR3 is CASSVTPGTGKANHNSPLHF. As DNA, the CDR3 is TGTGCCAGCAGCGTAACCCCCGGGACAGGGAAAGCTAACCATAATTCACCCCTCCACTTT. The chain carries TRBV21-1 and TRBJ1-6; TRBD1, the table's D call, was not compared with the DNA. TRBV21-1 is an annotated pseudogene. This CDR3 has 20 residues.

J is TRBJ2-2 and V is TRBV7-3, with D uncertain. The CDR3 has 12 residues. Germline V gene sequence: CDR1 SGHTA, CDR2 FQGTGA. V was trimmed by 4 bases and J by 6 bases, leaving 6 bases between them. This CDR3 is CASSSRAGELFF. CDR3 bases: TGTGCCAGCAGCTCCCGCGCCGGGGAGCTGTTTTTT.

Notes on this clone: The germline gene is not matched at one end of the junction; a read error may be the cause. The chain joins TRBV7-3 to TRBJ2-5; D gene uncertain. Per the germline V gene, CDR1 is SGHTA and CDR2 is FQGTGA. The CDR3 is made up of 13 amino acids. The CDR3 region has the DNA TGTGCCAGCAGCTTAACTCCGAGAGAGGCCCAGTACTTC. Encoded protein: CASSLTPREAQYF. Using reference TRBV7-3 and TRBJ2-5 for the parts outside the CDR3, the full variable domain is GAGVSQTPSNKVTEKGKYVELRCDPISGHTALYWYRQSLGQGPEFLIYFQGTGAADDSGLPNDRFFAVRPEGSVSTLKIQRTERGDSAVYLCASSLTPREAQYFGPGTRLLVL.

This sequence joins TRBV30 and TRBJ2-3, with 7 bases that match TRBD2. The ends lost 8 bases at V and 7 bases at J; junction bases unmatched: 15. CDR3 size: 14 residues. Germline assignment: CDR1 GTSNPN and CDR2 SVGIG (reference sequence). The CDR3 nucleotides are TGTGCCGGGGGACTTTGGAGCGGGGATTATACGCAGTATTTT. It encodes CAGGLWSGDYTQYF.

The chain links TRBV7-8 to TRBJ1-1; no reliable D call. Germline CDR1 and CDR2: SGHVS and FQNEAQ. The CDR3 runs to 14 residues. V was clipped by 7 bases and J by 7 bases, with 19 bases between them. For the CDR3, the DNA is TGTGCCAGCACCATAGGCAGGACTCTCCTTGAAGCTTTCTTT. It yields the protein CASTIGRTLLEAFF.

This clone was detected a few times. The chain employs TRBV6-6 and TRBJ1-2, with 8 positions matching TRBD1. The V gene's germline CDR1 is MNHNY and CDR2 SVGAGI (reference sequence). J lost 5 bases, V lost 5 bases, and 4 bases had no gene match. The CDR3 covers 13 residues. The CDR3 sequence is CASSHGQGYGYTF. DNA for the CDR3: TGTGCCAGCAGTCACGGACAGGGTTATGGCTACACCTTC.

V is TRBV6-6 and J is TRBJ1-2, with D possibly being TRBD1 (5 bases). This CDR3 contains 13 residues. Trimming took 4 bases from V and 1 from J, leaving 7 bases between them. CDR1 and CDR2 from the germline V gene are MNHNY and SVGAGI (reference sequence). The DNA of the CDR3 is TGTGCCAGCAGTTCGACAGATAACTATGGCTACACCTTC. Translating gives CASSSTDNYGYTF.

This chain joins TRBV2 and TRBJ2-7, with no clear D. V lost 5 bases to trimming and J lost 0 bases, with 11 bases between them. Germline V lookup: CDR1 SNHLY, CDR2 FYNNEI. The CDR3 loop spans 14 amino acids. The CDR3 loop reads CASSPGLSSYEQYF. CDR3 in DNA: TGTGCCAGCAGTCCGGGTCTTAGCTCCTACGAGCAGTACTTC.

The rearrangement links TRBV5-5 to TRBJ1-2; the D is unclear. There are 12 residues in the CDR3. Germline lookup yields CDR1 SGHKS and CDR2 YYEKEE (reference sequence). V shed 2 bases and J shed 8 bases, with 10 bases lying between them. The chain's CDR3 is CASSFDFEGYTF. Here the CDR3 DNA reads TGTGCCAGCAGCTTCGACTTCGAGGGCTACACCTTC.